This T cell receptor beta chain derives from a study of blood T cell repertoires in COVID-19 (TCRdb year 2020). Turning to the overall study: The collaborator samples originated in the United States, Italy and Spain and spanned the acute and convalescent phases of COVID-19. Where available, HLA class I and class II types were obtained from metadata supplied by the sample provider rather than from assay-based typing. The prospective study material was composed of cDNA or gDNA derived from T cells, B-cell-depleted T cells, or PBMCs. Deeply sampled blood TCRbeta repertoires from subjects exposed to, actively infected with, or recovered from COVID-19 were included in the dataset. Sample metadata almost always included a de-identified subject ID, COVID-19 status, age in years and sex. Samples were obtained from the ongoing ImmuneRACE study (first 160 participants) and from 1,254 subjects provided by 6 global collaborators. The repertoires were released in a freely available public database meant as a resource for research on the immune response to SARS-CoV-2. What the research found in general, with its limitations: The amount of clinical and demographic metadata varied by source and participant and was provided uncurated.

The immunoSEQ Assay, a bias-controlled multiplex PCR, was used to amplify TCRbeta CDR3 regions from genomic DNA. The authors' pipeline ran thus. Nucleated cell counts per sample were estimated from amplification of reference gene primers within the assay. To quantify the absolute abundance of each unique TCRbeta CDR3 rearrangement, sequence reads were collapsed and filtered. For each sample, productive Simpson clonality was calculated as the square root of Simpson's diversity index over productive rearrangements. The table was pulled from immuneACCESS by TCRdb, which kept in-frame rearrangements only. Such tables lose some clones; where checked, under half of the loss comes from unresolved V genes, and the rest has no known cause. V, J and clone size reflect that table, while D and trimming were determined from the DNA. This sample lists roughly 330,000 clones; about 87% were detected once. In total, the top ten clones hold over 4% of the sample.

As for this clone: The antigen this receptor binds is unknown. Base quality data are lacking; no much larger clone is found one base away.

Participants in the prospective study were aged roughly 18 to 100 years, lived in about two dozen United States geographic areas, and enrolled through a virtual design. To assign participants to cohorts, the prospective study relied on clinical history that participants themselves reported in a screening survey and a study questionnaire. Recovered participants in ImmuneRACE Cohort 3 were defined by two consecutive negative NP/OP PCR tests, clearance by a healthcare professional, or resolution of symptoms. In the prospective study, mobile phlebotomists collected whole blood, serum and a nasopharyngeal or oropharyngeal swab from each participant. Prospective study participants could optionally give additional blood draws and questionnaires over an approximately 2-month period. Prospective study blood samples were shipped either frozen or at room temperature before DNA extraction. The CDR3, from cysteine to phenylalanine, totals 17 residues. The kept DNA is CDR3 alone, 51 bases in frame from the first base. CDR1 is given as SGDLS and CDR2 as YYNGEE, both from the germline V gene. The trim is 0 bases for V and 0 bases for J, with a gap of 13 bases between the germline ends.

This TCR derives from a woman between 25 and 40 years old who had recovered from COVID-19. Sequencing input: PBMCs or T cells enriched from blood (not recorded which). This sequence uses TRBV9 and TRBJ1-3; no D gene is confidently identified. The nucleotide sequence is TGTGCCAGCAGCGTAGCGCCAGGCAGTCTCTCTGGAAACACCATATATTTT. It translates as CASSVAPGSLSGNTIYF. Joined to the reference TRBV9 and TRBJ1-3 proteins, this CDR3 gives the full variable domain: DSGVTQTPKHLITATGQRVTLRCSPRSGDLSVYWYQQSLDQGLQFLIQYYNGEERAKGNILERFSAQQFPDLHSELNLSSLELGDSALYFCASSVAPGSLSGNTIYFGEGSWLTVV.